The text below deals with one TCR beta chain. The antigen is not known. The sort gate was single viable CD3+CD4+CD8-CD45RO+ cells for memory CD4+ T cells. Donors' CMV status reflects serum IgG against pp150, pp28, p38, p52. In the authors' workflow: Out-of-frame sequences were removed, leaving 2 million to 2.5 million distinct TCRbeta sequences. The method was immunoSEQ multiplex PCR; TCRdb's version includes in-frame clones alone and lacks a portion of them. The V and J calls and clone size were taken over from that table, and D and trimming were inferred from the DNA. Of approximately 60,000 clones in the sample, around 79% were seen once. This sample was included in a study of memory CD4+ T cells and cytomegalovirus serostatus. Germline trimming cut 3 bases from V and 3 bases from J; bases unmatched to any gene: 4. Germline loops: CDR1 KGHSH, CDR2 LQKENI. The CDR3 loop spans 14 amino acids. General study results and limits: 67 of 164 known CMV-associated TCRbeta sequences appeared in CD4+ memory.

Sequencing was carried out using memory CD4+ T cells from blood. The TCR originated in an adult in good health and CMV-seropositive. V gene TRBV18 combines with J gene TRBJ1-2; 7 nucleotides agree with TRBD1. This chain's CDR3 is CASSPGTEYYGYTF. In DNA form, the CDR3 reads TGTGCCAGCTCACCCGGGACAGAATACTATGGCTACACCTTC.